This T cell receptor (beta chain) was found in a study of PD-L1 blockade in urothelial cancer. Time point indicated: pretreatment peripheral blood. Profiled with immunoSEQ multiplex PCR; TCRdb holds only in-frame clones, not every one. The table includes about 52,000 clones, approximately 80% detected once. V shed 1 base, J shed 6 bases, and the junction held 12 bases outside the gene matches. The germline V gene has CDR1 ENHRY and CDR2 SYGVKD. This CDR3 region has 17 residues. Sequenced material: PBMCs, taken around atezolizumab (anti-PD-L1) treatment. The chain is built from TRBV10-3 and TRBJ1-1, with 9 bases identical to TRBD1. The TCR sequence derives from a man over 45 with urothelial cancer. The CDR3 DNA is TGTGCCATCAGTGAGTTACAGGGGGCATTTTCGCAGGCTGAAGCTTTCTTT. Protein sequence: CAISELQGAFSQAEAFF.